This TCR beta chain came from a study of human T cells and chemical hapten exposure. A remark on this clonotype: Its antigen remains unknown.

TCRdb passed the RACE reads through MiXCR, listing each CDR3 protein once. The data contain roughly 80,000 distinct CDR3 sequences, about 11% of them seen just once; the ten biggest clones take up approximately 4.6%. Findings and caveats of the study: There were significantly more large CDR3 similarity clusters among expanded TCRs than among controls.

Indicated time point: patch test 1, 2 weeks after DPC sensitization. Treatment: therapeutic diphenylcyclopropenone sensitization with weekly scalp DPC. Prior to each patch test being applied, blood was drawn. Germline V gene data show CDR1 as GTSNPN and CDR2 as SVGIG (reference sequence). With 5 bases clipped from V and 1 base from J, the junction kept 2 bases outside the gene matches. This CDR3 has 14 residues. The source is a woman in her fifties or sixties with alopecia areata. Some clones in this sample may be carry-over from other donors' samples. Sequencing was performed on whole blood, taken in connection with sensitization to the hapten diphenylcyclopropenone (DPC). This rearrangement joins TRBV30 to TRBJ2-1; 10 nucleotides align to TRBD2. CDR3 protein: CAWLAGASYNEQFF. The DNA of the CDR3 is TGTGCCTGGCTAGCGGGAGCGTCCTACAATGAGCAGTTCTTC. The full variable domain, rest sourced from reference TRBV30 and TRBJ2-1, is SQTIHQWPATLVQPVGSPLSLECTVEGTSNPNLYWYRQAAGRGLQLLFYSVGIGQISSEVPQNLSASRPQDRQFILSSKKLLLSDSGFYLCAWLAGASYNEQFFGPGTRLTVL.